One and the same sample provided the 27 T cell receptor beta chains below, sequenced in a study of OX40 agonist ivuxolimab in advanced cancers. The data were produced by immunoSEQ multiplex PCR, yet TCRdb's version contains in-frame clones alone and is incomplete. The table has about 50,000 clones, 89% seen once; the top ten hold 5% to 7%. The input for sequencing was CD4+ or CD8+ T cells sorted from blood, taken in a trial of the OX40 agonist ivuxolimab. These receptors originate from an adult with an advanced solid tumor such as melanoma, head and neck, liver or kidney cancer.

The V call is TRBV7-6, the J call TRBJ2-1; 7 bases map to TRBD2. The CDR3 consists of 16 residues. CDR1 and CDR2 (germline): SGHVS, FNYEAQ. V dropped 5 bases and J dropped 2; count of bases not matched to a gene: 9. CDR3 nucleotides: TGTGCCAGCAGCCTCCTCGGTGGGAGGGCCTACAATGAGCAGTTCTTC. The encoded protein is CASSLLGGRAYNEQFF.

The chain links TRBV5-4 to TRBJ2-3, with 7 nucleotides matching TRBD1. V trimming: 2 bases; J trimming: 0 bases; junction bases outside the gene matches: 6. The CDR3 contains 16 residues. Germline loops: CDR1 SGHNT, CDR2 YYREEE (reference sequence). CDR3 protein: CASSFEGGYSTDTQYF. CDR3 nucleotide sequence: TGTGCCAGCAGCTTTGAAGGGGGCTATAGCACAGATACGCAGTATTTT.

The chain carries TRBV5-6 and TRBJ1-1; possible D gene TRBD1, 6 bases. Trimming took 4 bases from V and 4 from J, leaving 14 bases between them. The germline V gene encodes CDR1 SGHDT and CDR2 YYEEEE. The CDR3 is 14 amino acids. CDR3: CASSADTGITEAFF. CDR3 DNA sequence: TGTGCCAGCAGCGCAGATACAGGGATCACTGAAGCTTTCTTT.

The V call is TRBV4-3, the J call TRBJ2-7; 8 bases are a match to TRBD2. This CDR3 comprises 15 residues. The junction had 7 bases not matched to a gene; V was cut back by 1 base and J by 5 bases. The germline V gene has CDR1 LGHNA and CDR2 YSLEER. The CDR3 region is CASSQVGSGIDEQYF. The CDR3 nucleotides read TGCGCCAGCAGCCAAGTAGGTAGCGGGATCGACGAGCAGTACTTC.

The chain carries TRBV5-1 and TRBJ2-7, with D perhaps TRBD1 (6 bases). CDR1 SGHRS and CDR2 YFSETQ come from the germline V gene. V was shortened by 2 bases and J by 0 bases, with 15 bases between the two germline ends. The CDR3 length is 16 residues. CDR3 bases: TGCGCCAGCAGCTTCTTACAGGGATGGGACTCCTACGAGCAGTACTTC. It encodes CASSFLQGWDSYEQYF.

The V and J genes are TRBV6-1 and TRBJ1-2; tentative D call: TRBD1 (5 bases). In germline, CDR1 is MNHNS, CDR2 SASEGT. Trimming removed 7 bases from V and 6 bases from J, with 9 bases in between. The CDR3 sequence is 11 residues long. CDR3 protein: CASTQGDGYTF. The CDR3 DNA is TGTGCCAGCACCCAAGGGGATGGCTACACCTTC.

This sequence joins TRBV6-5 and TRBJ1-2; TRBD1 matches at 7 bases. CDR1 is MNHEY and CDR2 is SVGAGI in the germline V gene. The CDR3 covers 16 residues. V was pared by 4 bases and J by 6 bases, with 14 bases of the junction left unmatched. The CDR3 loop reads CASSSTQKLQGHGYTF. In nucleotides, the CDR3 is TGTGCCAGCAGTTCAACTCAAAAACTACAGGGGCATGGCTACACCTTC.

The gene calls are TRBV5-6 and TRBJ2-1, with unresolved D. Germline V gives CDR1 SGHDT, CDR2 YYEEEE. The CDR3 has 11 amino acids. The V and J ends lost 9 bases and 8 bases respectively, with 12 bases between them. The CDR3 is CATPRAHEQFF. The CDR3 nucleotides read TGTGCCACCCCTCGAGCGCATGAGCAGTTCTTC.

The chain links TRBV25-1 to TRBJ1-2; D is uncertain. Germline V gene data show CDR1 as MGHDK and CDR2 as SYGVNS. The CDR3 runs to 16 residues. V was pared by 0 bases and J by 2 bases, with 13 bases between. In DNA form, the CDR3 reads TGTGCCAGCAGTGAATACTTAGATACGGGGAACTATGGCTACACCTTC. Its translation is CASSEYLDTGNYGYTF.

In its sample, this clone was seen once. The chain is built from TRBV13 and TRBJ1-1; D ambiguous. The CDR3 contains 11 residues. Germline values: CDR1 PRHDT, CDR2 FYEKMQ (reference sequence). V lost 2 bases and J 2 bases, leaving 0 bases between the germline ends. The CDR3 sequence: CASSLNTEAFF. In DNA, the CDR3 is TGTGCCAGCAGCTTAAACACTGAAGCTTTCTTT.

The table lists this clone with a few counts. The CDR3 DNA is TGTGCCAGCAGCTCACCGGGAGTGGGTTCACCCCTCCACTTT. This gives the protein CASSSPGVGSPLHF. This chain connects TRBV7-6 to TRBJ1-6, with D unresolved. The CDR3 covers 14 residues. Germline CDR1 is SGHVS and CDR2 is FNYEAQ. V lost 4 bases to trimming and J lost 9 bases, with 13 bases between them. The full variable domain, with the rest looked up from reference TRBV7-6 and TRBJ1-6, is GAGVSQSPRYKVTKRGQDVALRCDPISGHVSLYWYRQALGQGPEFLTYFNYEAQQDKSGLPNDRFSAERPEGSISTLTIQRTEQRDSAMYRCASSSPGVGSPLHFGNGTRLTVT.

The chain carries TRBV6-5 and TRBJ2-1; 11 bases map to TRBD2. With V trimmed by 7 bases and J by 6 bases, 8 bases remained unmatched. Germline V lookup: CDR1 MNHEY, CDR2 SVGAGI. The CDR3 covers 15 residues. In DNA, the CDR3 is TGTGCCAGCACAGAACTAGCGGGAGCTAGCAATGAGCAGTTCTTC. It codes for CASTELAGASNEQFF.

The CDR3 here is CASSQGVAEGNTGELFF. CDR3 sequence (DNA): TGCGCCAGCAGCCAAGGTGTAGCGGAGGGCAACACCGGGGAGCTGTTTTTT. The chain employs TRBV4-3 and TRBJ2-2; D is perhaps TRBD2 (6 bases). The CDR3 consists of 17 residues. V was cut by 1 base and J by 2 bases, with 14 bases left in between. CDR1 is LGHNA and CDR2 is YSLEER in the germline V gene.

The chain uses TRBV2 and TRBJ2-2; no definite D call. Per the germline V gene, CDR1 is SNHLY and CDR2 is FYNNEI. Trimming took 11 bases from V and 6 from J, leaving 16 bases between them. The CDR3 length is 13 residues. This CDR3 is CACPGLAAGELFF. CDR3 sequence (DNA): TGTGCCTGCCCCGGTTTGGCTGCCGGGGAGCTGTTTTTT.

The V and J genes are TRBV14 and TRBJ2-7; 12 bases fit TRBD1. This CDR3 is 17 amino acids long. Germline loops: CDR1 SGHDN, CDR2 FVKESK. The J segment lost 1 base and the V segment lost 2 bases, leaving 6 bases of the junction unmatched. The CDR3 bases are TGTGCCAGCAGCCAACTCCGGGACAGGGGGCTTTCCTACGAGCAGTACTTC. This translates into CASSQLRDRGLSYEQYF.

The gene calls are TRBV10-2 and TRBJ2-1; no clear D. Trimming removed 8 bases at V and 6 bases at J, with 8 bases between. Per germline, CDR1 WSHSY and CDR2 SAAADI. This CDR3 spans 11 amino acids. CDR3 protein: CASVLGNEQFF. CDR3 sequence (DNA): TGCGCCAGCGTTCTAGGCAATGAGCAGTTCTTC.

The chain combines TRBV11-2 with TRBJ2-7, with TRBD1 matching over 7 bases. This CDR3 spans 14 amino acids. J lost 1 base, V lost 4 bases, and 4 bases had no gene match. Germline V gene data show CDR1 as SGHAT and CDR2 as FQNNGV. CDR3 nucleotide sequence: TGTGCCAGCAGCTCTATGGACAGGTCCTACGAGCAGTACTTC. Protein sequence: CASSSMDRSYEQYF.

The J gene is TRBJ1-5, the V gene TRBV4-1; D is unresolved. V was cut by 3 bases and J by 0 bases, with 15 bases left in between. The CDR3 is made up of 17 amino acids. The germline V gene has CDR1 MGHRA and CDR2 YSYEKL. CDR3 bases: TGCGCCAGCAGCCAGAAAAGCGCAAAATATAGCAATCAGCCCCAGCATTTT. It codes for CASSQKSAKYSNQPQHF.

The chain has TRBV27 and TRBJ2-1; 10 nucleotides line up with TRBD1. The germline V gene encodes CDR1 MNHEY and CDR2 SMNVEV (reference sequence). Unmatched junction bases numbered 9, after V lost 3 bases and J lost 4 bases. The CDR3 consists of 17 residues. This chain's CDR3 is CASSFYGTGVPYNEQFF. As DNA, the CDR3 is TGTGCCAGCAGTTTTTATGGGACAGGGGTCCCTTACAATGAGCAGTTCTTC.

This chain connects TRBV7-3 to TRBJ2-1; D unclear. V shed 2 bases and J shed 5 bases, with 10 bases lying between them. The germline V gene has CDR1 SGHTA and CDR2 FQGTGA. There are 14 residues in the CDR3. The CDR3 is CASSLGVGNNEQFF. The CDR3 nucleotides read TGTGCCAGCAGCTTAGGGGTGGGAAACAATGAGCAGTTCTTC.

About this clone: The same CDR3 is also encoded by other DNA sequences in this sample. V and J are TRBV5-1 and TRBJ2-5; D remains unclear. This CDR3 spans 12 amino acids. V gave up 0 bases and J gave up 5 bases, with 5 bases separating them. CDR1 SGHRS and CDR2 YFSETQ come from the germline V gene. The CDR3 bases are TGCGCCAGCAGCTTGGGGGTCGAGACCCAGTACTTC. Translation: CASSLGVETQYF.

This rearrangement joins TRBV6-5 to TRBJ1-1, with no clear D. This CDR3 has 13 amino acids. Germline V gene data show CDR1 as MNHEY and CDR2 as SVGAGI. V lost 2 bases, J lost 0 bases, and 4 bases lay in between. CDR3 nucleotide sequence: TGTGCCAGCAGTTACGCGGTGAACACTGAAGCTTTCTTT. It yields the protein CASSYAVNTEAFF.

The chain recombines TRBV29-1 with TRBJ1-2; D unclear. This CDR3 spans 12 amino acids. In germline, CDR1 is SQVTM, CDR2 ANQGSEA. V gave up 2 bases and J gave up 0 bases, with 4 bases separating them. The CDR3: CSVESPNYGYTF. In DNA, the CDR3 is TGCAGCGTTGAAAGTCCTAACTATGGCTACACCTTC.

The CDR3 coding sequence is TGTGCCAGCAGCTTGGCCGCCCGTCTTGAGACCCAGTACTTC. Its protein product is CASSLAARLETQYF. V is TRBV5-6 and J is TRBJ2-5, with unresolved D. V was trimmed by 0 bases and J by 5 bases, leaving 11 bases between them. This CDR3 is 14 amino acids long. Looked up from germline, CDR1 is SGHDT and CDR2 is YYEEEE.

The CDR3 loop reads CALAGTGYNEQFF. The CDR3 bases are TGTGCCCTAGCGGGAACGGGCTACAATGAGCAGTTCTTC. The chain has TRBV28 and TRBJ2-1, with 9 bases that match TRBD2. The length of the CDR3 is 13 residues. The J segment lost 3 bases and the V segment lost 11 bases, leaving 5 bases of the junction unmatched. Germline assignment: CDR1 MDHEN and CDR2 SYDVKM.

The J gene is TRBJ1-1, the V gene TRBV19; D gene unclear. Trimming pared 10 bases from V and 0 bases from J, leaving 21 bases between. The CDR3 has 16 amino acids. Germline lookup yields CDR1 LNHDA and CDR2 SQIVND (reference sequence). The CDR3 region has the DNA TGTGCCACCTCTGACATTCGTGGTTCTTTGAACACTGAAGCTTTCTTT. Its translation: CATSDIRGSLNTEAFF.

V and J are TRBV27 and TRBJ1-2, with D possibly matching TRBD1 (5 bases). In germline, CDR1 is MNHEY, CDR2 SMNVEV (reference sequence). The CDR3 extends over 17 amino acids. Trimming removed 3 bases at V and 6 bases at J, with 23 bases between. CDR3 region: CASSFVGGLSTTDGYTF. The CDR3 coding sequence is TGTGCCAGCAGTTTTGTGGGGGGACTCTCTACTACGGATGGCTACACCTTC.